The 8 T cell receptor beta chains listed next were all sequenced from one sample in a study of T cell repertoires in cytomegalovirus infection. TCRdb called the reads again in MiXCR, with one record for every CDR3 protein. This repertoire shows about 260,000 distinct CDR3 sequences, approximately 10% found once; its top ten account for more than 13%. The sample was PBMCs. Receptor source: a human donor in good health (CMV status not recorded). Some clones in this sample may be carry-over from other donors' samples.

This clonotype was seen many times. The chain recombines TRBV12-3 or TRBV12-4 with TRBJ1-4, with D possibly matching TRBD1 (5 bases). V lost 10 bases and J lost 6, with 15 bases in between. The CDR3 extends over 13 amino acids. The CDR3 bases are TGTGCCACCCTTCCGGGACCGCATGAAAAACTGTTTTTT. It yields the protein CATLPGPHEKLFF.

This clonotype was detected only once. A single base separates this from a much larger clone, so it may be a read error. The chain combines TRBV11-3 with TRBJ1-1; 8 bases fit TRBD1. V gave up 5 bases and J gave up 1 base; unmatched junction bases: 3. There are 14 residues in the CDR3. The germline V gene encodes CDR1 SGHNT and CDR2 YENEEA. The CDR3: CASSDGQGNTEAFF. In nucleotides, the CDR3 is TGTGCCAGCAGCGATGGACAGGGGAACACTGAAGCTTTCTTT.

This chain uses TRBV6-5 with TRBJ2-1, with 8 bases aligning to TRBD2. The CDR3 contains 19 residues. With V trimmed by 1 base and J by 8 bases, 19 bases remained unmatched. The germline gives CDR1 MNHEY, CDR2 SVGAGI. As DNA, the CDR3 is TGTGCCAGCAGTTACTTCGCTGCTAGCGCTAGCGGGCTTCAGGATGAGCAGTTCTTC. Its translation: CASSYFAASASGLQDEQFF.

This clonotype was counted between two and nine times. The rearrangement joins TRBV7-2 to TRBJ2-5, with D possibly matching TRBD1 (5 bases). The CDR3 runs to 15 residues. V was cut by 2 bases and J by 0 bases, with 10 bases left in between. CDR1 is SGHTA, CDR2 FQGNSA, per germline. DNA of the CDR3: TGTGCCAGCAGCTTAAGACAGAGTTACCAAGAGACCCAGTACTTC. Translated, it gives CASSLRQSYQETQYF. The full variable domain, with the rest looked up from reference TRBV7-2 and TRBJ2-5, is GAGVSQSPSNKVTEKGKDVELRCDPISGHTALYWYRQSLGQGLEFLIYFQGNSAPDKSGLPSDRFSAERTGGSVSTLTIQRTQQEDSAVYLCASSLRQSYQETQYFGPGTRLLVL.

The sample holds many counts of this clonotype. The chain has TRBV11-2 and TRBJ1-1; 7 bases are a match to TRBD1. This CDR3 has 16 amino acids. J gave up 2 bases and V 5 bases, and 11 bases lay outside the gene matches. In germline, CDR1 is SGHAT, CDR2 FQNNGV. CDR3 sequence (DNA): TGTGCCAGCAGCCCCATAGGGGGGACAGCTAACACTGAAGCTTTCTTT. Its protein product is CASSPIGGTANTEAFF.

This clonotype has ten or more counts. As DNA, the CDR3 is TGTGCCAGCAGCTCTACATATAGGGAGACCCAGTACTTC. Its protein is CASSSTYRETQYF. The rearrangement links TRBV7-3 to TRBJ2-5, with D hard to call. The germline V and J ends were trimmed by 4 bases and 5 bases, with 11 bases remaining between them. The CDR3 contains 13 residues. The germline V gene encodes CDR1 SGHTA and CDR2 FQGTGA.

This clonotype was seen a handful of times. The chain employs TRBV20-1 and TRBJ2-7; D is ambiguous. The CDR3 contains 16 residues. Per the germline V gene, CDR1 is DFQATT and CDR2 is SNEGSKA (reference sequence). Trimming took 3 bases from V and 2 from J, leaving 20 bases between them. CDR3 region: CSASRFVQLAAYEQYF. In DNA form, the CDR3 reads TGCAGTGCTAGTCGCTTTGTACAGTTGGCCGCCTACGAGCAGTACTTC.

This clonotype occurred a few times. The CDR3 nucleotides are TGTGCCAGTAGTAAACTGGGGGCGTTAGATCAGCCCCAGCATTTT. This translates into CASSKLGALDQPQHF. This chain uses TRBV19 with TRBJ1-5, with a weak D call TRBD1 (6 bases). Germline lookup yields CDR1 LNHDA and CDR2 SQIVND (reference sequence). Deletions cut 4 bases from V and 5 bases from J, with 15 bases between. This CDR3 is 15 amino acids long.